This T cell receptor (beta chain) was recovered during a study of cytomegalovirus exposure and HLA in healthy donors. Study results and caveats: In a later analysis, V- and J-gene trimming of beta chains associated with a DCLRE1C missense variant, replicated independently. Presence/absence comparisons presumed near-even sequencing depth among donors.

Germline V gives CDR1 MNHEY, CDR2 SMNVEV (reference sequence). J lost 4 bases, V lost 6 bases, and 3 bases had no gene match. The CDR3 loop spans 13 amino acids. Note on this clone: The antigen is not known.

Among the donors, all were healthy bone marrow donors. A multiplex PCR was run with 60 Vbeta primers and 13 Jbeta primers. TCRdb keeps only in-frame clones here, not all; method: immunoSEQ multiplex PCR. Among 150,000 to 200,000 clones listed, roughly 78% were seen once. This sequence joins TRBV27 and TRBJ1-1; 9 nucleotides agree with TRBD1. This receptor was identified in a woman aged 45-59 years in good health and CMV-seropositive. Sequenced sample: PBMCs. CDR3 nucleotide sequence: TGTGCCAGCAGAGCGACAGGGGGCACTGAAGCTTTCTTT. Translation: CASRATGGTEAFF.